Sequencing of this TCR beta chain was carried out in a study of technical replicates of blood from a handful of donors. Clones were sequenced by immunoSEQ multiplex PCR, and TCRdb holds only the in-frame ones, with some missing. The sample comprises approximately 75,000 clones, 95% of which are singletons, and 0.3% to 0.4% rests with the top ten. In this sample, this clone turned up a few times. The CDR3 is made up of 12 amino acids. Germline V gene lookup returns CDR1 SQVTM and CDR2 ANQGSEA. Between the trimmed V and J ends, which lost 6 bases and 1 base, there was a span of 9 bases. The sequencing sample was made of T cells isolated from PBMCs. The source is a human donor in good health. The chain combines TRBV29-1 with TRBJ1-1, with D unclear. DNA of the CDR3: TGCAGCGTCGAGGGCGGGAACACTGAAGCTTTCTTT. Translating gives CSVEGGNTEAFF.